The sequence of this T cell receptor (beta chain) was determined in a study of T cells in localized non-small cell lung cancer. Study observations and caveats: Median detection of top 100 tumor clones in adjacent lung was approximately 50 clones.

As to this clone: Antigen specificity is unknown.

Data came from immunoSEQ multiplex PCR; TCRdb stores just in-frame clones and leaves some out. The repertoire has 9,600 or so clones, less than 95% of them found once; the top ten carry about a sixth. The CDR3 length is 13 residues. Germline values: CDR1 SQVTM, CDR2 ANQGSEA. The ends lost 7 bases at V and 6 bases at J; junction bases unmatched: 3. The chain couples TRBV29-1 to TRBJ2-1; the match to TRBD2 covers 13 bases. This sequence originates from a male donor older than 55 with stage III squamous cell lung carcinoma. The material sequenced was peripheral blood, taken before any cancer treatment. The CDR3 nucleotides are TGCAGCGCCACTAGCGGGGGGGGCAATGAGCAGTTCTTC. It is translated as CSATSGGGNEQFF.